Each of the 3 T cell receptor beta chains below was sequenced from the same sample in a study of blood T cells in healthy people across ages. PCR was performed a second time for 7 to 11 cycles using a sample-barcoded 5' primer and a J-beta primer mix. Via MiXCR, TCRdb re-called the 5' RACE reads, giving one row per CDR3 protein. The sample carries about 640,000 distinct CDR3 sequences, 58% recorded once. Sequencing was carried out using blood. The receptor set was obtained from a man between 60 and 75 years old in good health.

The chain combines TRBV9 with TRBJ2-2, with D uncertain. Germline CDR1 and CDR2: SGDLS and YYNGEE. CDR3 size: 12 residues. Trimming stripped 7 bases from V and 1 base from J, with 5 bases between. CDR3 sequence reads: CASGKNTGELFF. As DNA, the CDR3 is TGTGCCAGCGGGAAGAACACCGGGGAGCTGTTTTTT.

This clonotype showed up many times. The V and J genes are TRBV4-2 and TRBJ2-6; D possibly corresponds to TRBD1 (6 bases). The CDR3 is made up of 16 amino acids. Germline lookup yields CDR1 LGHNA and CDR2 YNFKEQ. The germline V and J ends were trimmed by 3 bases and 4 bases, with 13 bases remaining between them. The CDR3 region has the DNA TGTGCCAGCAGCCACCAACAGGGTACGGGGGCCAACGTCCTGACTTTC. Translating gives CASSHQQGTGANVLTF.

The chain carries TRBV5-1 and TRBJ2-3; D remains unclear. Germline V lookup: CDR1 SGHRS, CDR2 YFSETQ. CDR3 size: 13 residues. Trimming cost V 0 bases and J 4 bases, with 6 bases left between them. CDR3 sequence reads: CASSLAVPDTQYF. CDR3 in DNA: TGCGCCAGCAGCTTGGCGGTGCCAGATACGCAGTATTTT.